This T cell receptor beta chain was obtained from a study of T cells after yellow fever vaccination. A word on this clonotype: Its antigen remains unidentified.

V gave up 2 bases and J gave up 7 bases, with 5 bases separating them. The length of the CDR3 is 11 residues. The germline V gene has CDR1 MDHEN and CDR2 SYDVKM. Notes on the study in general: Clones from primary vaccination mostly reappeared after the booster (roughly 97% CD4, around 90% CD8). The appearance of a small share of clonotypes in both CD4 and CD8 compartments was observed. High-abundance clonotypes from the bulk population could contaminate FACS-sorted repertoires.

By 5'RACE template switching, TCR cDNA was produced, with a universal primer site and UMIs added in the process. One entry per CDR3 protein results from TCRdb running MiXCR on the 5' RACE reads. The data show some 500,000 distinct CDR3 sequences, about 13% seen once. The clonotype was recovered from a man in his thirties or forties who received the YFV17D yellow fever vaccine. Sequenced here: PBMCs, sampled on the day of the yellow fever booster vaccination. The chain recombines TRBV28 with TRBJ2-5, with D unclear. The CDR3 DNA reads TGTGCCAGCAGTTTAGCCGCGACCCAGTACTTC. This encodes CASSLAATQYF. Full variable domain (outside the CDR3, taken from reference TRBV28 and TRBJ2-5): DVKVTQSSRYLVKRTGEKVFLECVQDMDHENMFWYRQDPGLGLRLIYFSYDVKMKEKGDIPEGYSVSREKKERFSLILESASTNQTSMYLCASSLAATQYFGPGTRLLVL.